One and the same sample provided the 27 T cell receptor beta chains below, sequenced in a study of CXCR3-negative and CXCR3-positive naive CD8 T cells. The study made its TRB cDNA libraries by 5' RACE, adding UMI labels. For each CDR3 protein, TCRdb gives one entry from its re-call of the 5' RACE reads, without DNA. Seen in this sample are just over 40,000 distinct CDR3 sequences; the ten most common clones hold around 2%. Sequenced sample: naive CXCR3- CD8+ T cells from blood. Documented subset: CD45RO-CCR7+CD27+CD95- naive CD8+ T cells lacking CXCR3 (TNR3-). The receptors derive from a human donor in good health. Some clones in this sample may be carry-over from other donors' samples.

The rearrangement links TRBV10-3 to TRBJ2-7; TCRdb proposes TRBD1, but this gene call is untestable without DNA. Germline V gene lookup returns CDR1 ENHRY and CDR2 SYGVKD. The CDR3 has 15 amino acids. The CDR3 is CAISESEVGAYEQYF.

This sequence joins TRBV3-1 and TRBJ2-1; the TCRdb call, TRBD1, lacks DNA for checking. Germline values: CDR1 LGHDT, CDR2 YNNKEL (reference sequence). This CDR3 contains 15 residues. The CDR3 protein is CASSQNLDRVNEQFF.

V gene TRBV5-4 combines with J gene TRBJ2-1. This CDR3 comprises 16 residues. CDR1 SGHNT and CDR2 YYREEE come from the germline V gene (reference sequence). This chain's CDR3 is CASSLEASSSYNEQFF. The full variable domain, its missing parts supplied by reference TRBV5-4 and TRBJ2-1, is ETGVTQSPTHLIKTRGQQVTLRCSSQSGHNTVSWYQQALGQGPQFIFQYYREEENGRGNFPPRFSGLQFPNYSSELNVNALELDDSALYLCASSLEASSSYNEQFFGPGTRLTVL.

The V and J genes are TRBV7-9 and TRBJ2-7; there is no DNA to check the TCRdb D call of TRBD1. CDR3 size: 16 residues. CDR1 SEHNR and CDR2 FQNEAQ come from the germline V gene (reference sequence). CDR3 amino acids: CASSFVGTGGAYEQYF. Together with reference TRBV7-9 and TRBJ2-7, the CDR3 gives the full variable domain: DTGVSQNPRHKITKRGQNVTFRCDPISEHNRLYWYRQTLGQGPEFLTYFQNEAQLEKSRLLSDRFSAERPKGSFSTLEIQRTEQGDSAMYLCASSFVGTGGAYEQYFGPGTRLTVT.

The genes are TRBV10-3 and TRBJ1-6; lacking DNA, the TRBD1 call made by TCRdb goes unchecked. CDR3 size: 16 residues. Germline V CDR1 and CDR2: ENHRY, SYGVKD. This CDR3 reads CAIKGGALEFNSPLHF.

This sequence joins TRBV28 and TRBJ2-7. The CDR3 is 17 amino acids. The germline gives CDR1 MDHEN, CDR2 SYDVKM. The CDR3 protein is CASSLNPSSGSSYEQYF.

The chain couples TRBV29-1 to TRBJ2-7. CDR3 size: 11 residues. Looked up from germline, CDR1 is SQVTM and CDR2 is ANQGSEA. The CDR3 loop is CSGTTSYEQYF.

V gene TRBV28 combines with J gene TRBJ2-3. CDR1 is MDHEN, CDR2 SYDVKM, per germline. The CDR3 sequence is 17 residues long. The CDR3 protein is CASSFHRQETFTDTQYF. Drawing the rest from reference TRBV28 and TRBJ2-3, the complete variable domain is DVKVTQSSRYLVKRTGEKVFLECVQDMDHENMFWYRQDPGLGLRLIYFSYDVKMKEKGDIPEGYSVSREKKERFSLILESASTNQTSMYLCASSFHRQETFTDTQYFGPGTRLTVL.

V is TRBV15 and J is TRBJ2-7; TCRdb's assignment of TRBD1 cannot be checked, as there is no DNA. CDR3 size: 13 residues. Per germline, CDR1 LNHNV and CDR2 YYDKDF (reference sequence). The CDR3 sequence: CATSNRVSYEQYF.

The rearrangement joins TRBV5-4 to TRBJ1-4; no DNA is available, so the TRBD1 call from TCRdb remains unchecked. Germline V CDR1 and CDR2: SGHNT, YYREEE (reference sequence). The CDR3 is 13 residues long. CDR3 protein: CASSTADRGGLFF.

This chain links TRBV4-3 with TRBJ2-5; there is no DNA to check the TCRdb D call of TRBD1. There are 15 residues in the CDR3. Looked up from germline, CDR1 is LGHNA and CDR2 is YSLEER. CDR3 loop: CASSTNRGGGETQYF.

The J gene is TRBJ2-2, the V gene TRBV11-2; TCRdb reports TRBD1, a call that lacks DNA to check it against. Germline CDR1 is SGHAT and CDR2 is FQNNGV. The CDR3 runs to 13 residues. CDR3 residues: CAAPGAATGELFF.

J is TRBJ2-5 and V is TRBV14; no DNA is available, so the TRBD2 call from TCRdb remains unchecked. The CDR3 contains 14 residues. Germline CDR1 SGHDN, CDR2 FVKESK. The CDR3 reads CASSPSGAGETQYF.

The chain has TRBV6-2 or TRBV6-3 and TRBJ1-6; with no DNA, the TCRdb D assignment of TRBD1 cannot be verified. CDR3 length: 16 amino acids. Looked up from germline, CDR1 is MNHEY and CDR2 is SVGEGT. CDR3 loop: CASRSRTVSYNSPLHF.

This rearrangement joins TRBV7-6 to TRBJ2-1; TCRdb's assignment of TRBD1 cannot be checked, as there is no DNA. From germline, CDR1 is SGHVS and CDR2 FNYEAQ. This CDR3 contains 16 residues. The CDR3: CASSRNPGAGHNEQFF.

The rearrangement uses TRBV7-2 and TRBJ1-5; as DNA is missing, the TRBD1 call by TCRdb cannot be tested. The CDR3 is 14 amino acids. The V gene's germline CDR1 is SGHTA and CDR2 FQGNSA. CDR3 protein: CASSPTGFNQPQHF.

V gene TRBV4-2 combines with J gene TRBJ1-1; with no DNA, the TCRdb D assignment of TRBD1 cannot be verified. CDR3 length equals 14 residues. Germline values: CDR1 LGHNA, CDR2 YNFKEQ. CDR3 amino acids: CASSSPGQNTEAFF.

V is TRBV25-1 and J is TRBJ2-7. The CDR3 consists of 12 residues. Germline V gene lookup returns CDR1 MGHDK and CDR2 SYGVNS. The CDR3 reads CASSAVDYEQYF.

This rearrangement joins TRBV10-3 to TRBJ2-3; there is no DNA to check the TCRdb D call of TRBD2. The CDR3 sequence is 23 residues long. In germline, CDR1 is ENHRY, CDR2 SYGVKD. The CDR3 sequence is CAISHRATDSGTSGGAPTDTQYF.

The CDR3 is CASIMGLAGGKDTQYF. The chain employs TRBV28 and TRBJ2-3; there is no DNA to check the TCRdb D call of TRBD2. The CDR3 length is 16 residues. Germline loops: CDR1 MDHEN, CDR2 SYDVKM.

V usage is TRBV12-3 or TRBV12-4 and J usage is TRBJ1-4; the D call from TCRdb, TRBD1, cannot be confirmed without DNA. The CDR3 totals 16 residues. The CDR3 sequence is CASSLGFVGDKEKLFF.

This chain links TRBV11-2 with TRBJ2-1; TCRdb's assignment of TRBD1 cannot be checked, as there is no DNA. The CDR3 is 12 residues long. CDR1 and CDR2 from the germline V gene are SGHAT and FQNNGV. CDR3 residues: CASSSGTGEQFF.

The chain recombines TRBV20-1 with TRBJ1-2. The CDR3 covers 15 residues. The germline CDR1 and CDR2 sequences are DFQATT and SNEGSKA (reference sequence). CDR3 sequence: CSAETLRGSYDGYTF.

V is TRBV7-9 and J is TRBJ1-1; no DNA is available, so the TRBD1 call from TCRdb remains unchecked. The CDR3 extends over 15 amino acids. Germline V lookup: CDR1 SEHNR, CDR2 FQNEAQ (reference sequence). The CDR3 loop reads CASSQMDRGGTEAFF.

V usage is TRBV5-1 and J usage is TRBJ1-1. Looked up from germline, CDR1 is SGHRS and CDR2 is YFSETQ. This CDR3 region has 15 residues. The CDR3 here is CASSLEGSSYTEAFF. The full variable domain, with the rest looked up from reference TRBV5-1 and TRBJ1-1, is KAGVTQTPRYLIKTRGQQVTLSCSPISGHRSVSWYQQTPGQGLQFLFEYFSETQRNKGNFPGRFSGRQFSNSRSEMNVSTLELGDSALYLCASSLEGSSYTEAFFGQGTRLTVV.

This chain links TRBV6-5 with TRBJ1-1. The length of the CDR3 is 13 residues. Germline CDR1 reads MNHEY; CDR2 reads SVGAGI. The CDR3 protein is CASSLSVNTEAFF.

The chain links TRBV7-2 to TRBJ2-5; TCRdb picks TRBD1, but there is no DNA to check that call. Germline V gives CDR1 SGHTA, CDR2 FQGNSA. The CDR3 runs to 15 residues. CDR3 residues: CASSPGLGGQETQYF.